These 4 T cell receptor beta chains were sequenced from one sample in a study of CD8 T cells in Susac syndrome. RNA totalling roughly 0.5 to 1 ug underwent reverse transcription with random hexamers. TCRdb processed the immunoSEQ multiplex PCR reads anew with MiXCR; each CDR3 protein has one entry. The data hold approximately 150,000 distinct CDR3 sequences, with 94% observed a single time. The sample was CD4+ T cells from PBMCs. The receptor set was obtained from a human donor with multiple sclerosis.

The chain recombines TRBV7-9 with TRBJ1-2; D gene unclear. Deletions cut 5 bases from V and 4 bases from J, with 11 bases between. This CDR3 is built from 13 residues. CDR1 is SEHNR, CDR2 FQNEAQ, per germline (reference sequence). CDR3 bases: TGTGCCAGCAGCCCCTTGTTGAGCTATGGCTACACCTTC. This gives the protein CASSPLLSYGYTF.

This clonotype was picked up one time. The chain joins TRBV6-1 to TRBJ2-3; 10 bases are shared with TRBD2. Germline V gives CDR1 MNHNS, CDR2 SASEGT. V shed 5 bases, J shed 3 bases, and the junction held 11 bases outside the gene matches. The CDR3 is 17 amino acids. Here the CDR3 DNA reads TGTGCCAGCAGTCCTCCTCCGGGACTAGCGCGAACAGATACGCAGTATTTT. Translation gives CASSPPPGLARTDTQYF.

This sequence joins TRBV7-7 and TRBJ2-1, with TRBD1 matching over 8 bases. Germline CDR1 and CDR2: SSHAT and FNYEAQ (reference sequence). The CDR3 totals 13 residues. Losses at the gene ends were 1 base for V and 7 bases for J; bases not matched to a gene: 0. The CDR3, as DNA: TGTGCCAGCAGCTTAGACAGGGGGAATGAGCAGTTCTTC. It specifies CASSLDRGNEQFF.

This clonotype was recorded only once. The rearrangement links TRBV11-2 to TRBJ2-4, with 7 bases fitting TRBD2. V was clipped by 0 bases and J by 6 bases; unmatched bases: 5. The CDR3 is 15 residues long. Germline V lookup: CDR1 SGHAT, CDR2 FQNNGV. The CDR3 DNA sequence: TGTGCCAGCAGCTTAGAGCCAGCGGGGCGAAACATTCAGTACTTC. Its translation is CASSLEPAGRNIQYF.